This T cell receptor beta chain is drawn from a study of blood T cell repertoires in COVID-19. At the level of the study: Spain, Italy and the United States supplied samples that represented acute and convalescent COVID-19.

The protocol was immunoSEQ multiplex PCR, while the TCRdb copy is restricted to in-frame clones and leaves out a portion. The sample consists of 150,000 to 200,000 clones, about 90% of them appearing once. V dropped 5 bases and J dropped 5; count of bases not matched to a gene: 9. The CDR3 length is 15 residues. Germline assignment: CDR1 SEHNR and CDR2 FQNEAQ (reference sequence). The chain has TRBV7-9 and TRBJ1-1, with TRBD1 matching over 9 bases. Input material: peripheral blood. This receptor was identified in a man aged 30 to 39 with COVID-19, enrolled during active disease. In DNA form, the CDR3 reads TGTGCCAGCAGCCCGCCCGGGACAGGGTGGACTGAAGCTTTCTTT. Translation gives CASSPPGTGWTEAFF.